This T cell receptor beta chain was recovered during a study of response to subunit inactivated influenza vaccine. Findings and limits, study-wide: Researchers suggested that each seasonal influenza vaccination recruits few new T cells.

TCRdb processed the RT-PCR reads anew with MiXCR; each CDR3 protein has one entry. Here the sample spans fewer than 600,000 distinct CDR3 sequences, roughly 7.6% being singletons. The CDR3 totals 17 residues. Germline lookup yields CDR1 MGHRA and CDR2 YSYEKL. With V trimmed by 0 bases and J by 0 bases, 2 bases remained unmatched. Note on this clonotype: Its antigen is unidentified.

The source material was PBMCs from blood, sampled around 25 months after vaccination. V gene TRBV4-1 combines with J gene TRBJ2-1, with 10 bases identical to TRBD2. This clonotype was obtained from a man aged 50-75 years who received an inactivated influenza vaccine. CDR3 sequence reads: CASSQDPSGSSYNEQFF. DNA for the CDR3: TGCGCCAGCAGCCAAGATCCTAGCGGGAGCTCCTACAATGAGCAGTTCTTC.